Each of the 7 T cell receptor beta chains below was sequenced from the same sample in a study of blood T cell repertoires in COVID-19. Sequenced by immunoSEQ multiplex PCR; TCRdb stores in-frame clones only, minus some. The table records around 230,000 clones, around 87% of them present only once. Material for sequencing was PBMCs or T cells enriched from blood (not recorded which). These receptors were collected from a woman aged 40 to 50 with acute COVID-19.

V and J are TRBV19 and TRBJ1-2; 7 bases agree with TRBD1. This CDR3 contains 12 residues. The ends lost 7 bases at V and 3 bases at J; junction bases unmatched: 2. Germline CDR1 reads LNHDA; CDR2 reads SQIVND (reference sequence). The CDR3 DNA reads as TGTGCCAGTAAGGGACAGTACTATGGCTACACCTTC. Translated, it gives CASKGQYYGYTF. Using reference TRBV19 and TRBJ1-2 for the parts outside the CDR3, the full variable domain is DGGITQSPKYLFRKEGQNVTLSCEQNLNHDAMYWYRQDPGQGLRLIYYSQIVNDFQKGDIAEGYSVSREKKESFPLTVTSAQKNPTAFYLCASKGQYYGYTFGSGTRLTVV.

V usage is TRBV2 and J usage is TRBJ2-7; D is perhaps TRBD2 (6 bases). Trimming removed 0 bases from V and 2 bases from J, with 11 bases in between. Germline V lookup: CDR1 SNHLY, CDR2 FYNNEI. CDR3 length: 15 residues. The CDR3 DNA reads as TGTGCCAGCAGTGAAGCTTTGCGGGATGCCTACGAGCAGTACTTC. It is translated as CASSEALRDAYEQYF.

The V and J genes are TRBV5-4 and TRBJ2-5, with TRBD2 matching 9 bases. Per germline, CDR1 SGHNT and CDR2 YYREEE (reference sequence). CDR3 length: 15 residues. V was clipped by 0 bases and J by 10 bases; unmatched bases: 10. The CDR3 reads CASSLEVAGVSHQYF. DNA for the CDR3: TGTGCCAGCAGCTTGGAGGTAGCGGGAGTTTCGCACCAGTACTTC.

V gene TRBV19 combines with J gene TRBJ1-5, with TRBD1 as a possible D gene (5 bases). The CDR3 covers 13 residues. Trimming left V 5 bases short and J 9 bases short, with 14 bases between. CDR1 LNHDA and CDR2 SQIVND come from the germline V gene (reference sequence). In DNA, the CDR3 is TGTGCCAGTAGTTTCCAGGGACTTAGGCCCCAGCATTTT. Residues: CASSFQGLRPQHF.

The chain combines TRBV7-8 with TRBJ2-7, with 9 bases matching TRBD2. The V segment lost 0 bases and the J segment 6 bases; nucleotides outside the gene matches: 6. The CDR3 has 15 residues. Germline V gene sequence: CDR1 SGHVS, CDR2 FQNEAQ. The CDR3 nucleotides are TGTGCCAGCAGCTTAGCTAGCGGGAGTATCCTCGAGCAGTACTTC. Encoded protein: CASSLASGSILEQYF.

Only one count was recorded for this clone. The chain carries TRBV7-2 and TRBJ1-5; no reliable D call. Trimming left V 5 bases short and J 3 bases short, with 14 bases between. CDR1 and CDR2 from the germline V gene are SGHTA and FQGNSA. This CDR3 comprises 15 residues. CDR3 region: CASSPEGLINQPQHF. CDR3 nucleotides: TGTGCCAGCAGCCCGGAGGGTCTGATCAATCAGCCCCAGCATTTT.

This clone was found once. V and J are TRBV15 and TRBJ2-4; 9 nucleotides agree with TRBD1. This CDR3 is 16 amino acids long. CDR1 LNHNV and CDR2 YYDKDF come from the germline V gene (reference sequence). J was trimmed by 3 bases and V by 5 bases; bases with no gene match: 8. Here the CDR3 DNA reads TGTGCCACCAGCGGGACTCGACAGGGGGTCAAAAACATTCAGTACTTC. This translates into CATSGTRQGVKNIQYF. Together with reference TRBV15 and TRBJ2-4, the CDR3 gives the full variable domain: DAMVIQNPRYQVTQFGKPVTLSCSQTLNHNVMYWYQQKSSQAPKLLFHYYDKDFNNEADTPDNFQSRRPNTSFCFLDIRSPGLGDTAMYLCATSGTRQGVKNIQYFGAGTRLSVL.